The T cell receptor (beta chain) described here comes from a study of shared clonotypes between healthy human individuals. Regarding this clone: Its antigen is unknown.

Regarding the study as a whole: In general, naive subsets displayed greater estimated richness than memory subsets did.

Assay execution proceeded at the deep level. Profiling relied on immunoSEQ multiplex PCR, and the TCRdb table lists in-frame clones only, not all of them. The data show about 1 million clones, approximately 76% seen once. Splitting of CD4+ cells produced CD45RA+ naive and CD45RA-negative memory subsets. The V gene end was trimmed by 2 bases and the J gene end by 4 bases; junction bases not matched to a gene: 11. Germline V gene sequence: CDR1 MNHNS, CDR2 SASEGT. The CDR3 loop spans 17 amino acids. The sequencing input was memory CD4+ T cells sorted from blood. Subset denoted: CD45RA-negative fraction. The source is a man between 18 and 29 years old in good health. The J gene is TRBJ2-1, the V gene TRBV6-1, with 7 bases matching TRBD2. CDR3 protein: CASSEIGGGGAYNEQFF. CDR3 coding DNA: TGTGCCAGCAGTGAAATAGGCGGCGGGGGAGCTTACAATGAGCAGTTCTTC.